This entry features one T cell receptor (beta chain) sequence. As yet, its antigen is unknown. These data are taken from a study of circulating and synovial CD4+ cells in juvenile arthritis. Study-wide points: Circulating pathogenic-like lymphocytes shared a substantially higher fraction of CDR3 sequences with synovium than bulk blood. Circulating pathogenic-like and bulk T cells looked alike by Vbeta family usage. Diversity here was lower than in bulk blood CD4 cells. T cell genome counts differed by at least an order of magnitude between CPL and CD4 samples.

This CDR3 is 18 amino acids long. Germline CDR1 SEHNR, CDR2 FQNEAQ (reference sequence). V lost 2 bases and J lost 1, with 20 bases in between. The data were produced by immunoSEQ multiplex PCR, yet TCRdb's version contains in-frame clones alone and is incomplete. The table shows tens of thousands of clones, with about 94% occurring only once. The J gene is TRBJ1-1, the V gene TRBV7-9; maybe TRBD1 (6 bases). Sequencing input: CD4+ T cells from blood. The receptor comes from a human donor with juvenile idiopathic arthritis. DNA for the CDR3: TGTGCCAGCAGCTTATCCAGTTTGACAGGACTTGGGAACACTGAAGCTTTCTTT. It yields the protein CASSLSSLTGLGNTEAFF.